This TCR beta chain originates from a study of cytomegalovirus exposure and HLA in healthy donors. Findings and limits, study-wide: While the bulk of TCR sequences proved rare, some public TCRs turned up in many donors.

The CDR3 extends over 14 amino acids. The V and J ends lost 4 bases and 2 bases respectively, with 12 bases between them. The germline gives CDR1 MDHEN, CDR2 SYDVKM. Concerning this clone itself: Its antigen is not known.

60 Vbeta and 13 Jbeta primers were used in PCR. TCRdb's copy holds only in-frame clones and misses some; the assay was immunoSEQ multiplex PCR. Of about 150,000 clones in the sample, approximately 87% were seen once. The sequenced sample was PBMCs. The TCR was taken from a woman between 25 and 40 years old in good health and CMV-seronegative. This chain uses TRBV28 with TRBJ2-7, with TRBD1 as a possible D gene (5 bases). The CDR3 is CASSSPGFPYEQYF. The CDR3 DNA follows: TGTGCCAGCAGTTCCCCAGGGTTCCCCTACGAGCAGTACTTC.